These 2 T cell receptor beta chains originate from one sample sequenced in a study of T-cell reconstitution after alpha-beta-depleted transplantation in children. During its preparation, the TCRbeta library received unique molecular identifiers. TCRdb re-analysed the PCR reads in MiXCR, keeping a single row per CDR3 protein. The table records some 280,000 distinct CDR3 sequences, roughly 9.5% of them present only once. Material: PBMCs from the stem cell graft donor, obtained from the stem cell graft. The receptors were sampled from a human donor who donated a stem cell graft to a child with SCID.

A word on this clonotype: One end of the junction is discordant with germline, which a read error may explain. The chain is built from TRBV29-1 and TRBJ1-1; a possible D gene is TRBD1 (5 bases). Per the germline V gene, CDR1 is SQVTM and CDR2 is ANQGSEA. The CDR3 covers 13 residues. In DNA, the CDR3 is TGCAGCGTAGAAGGGACGAGGAACACTGAAGCTTTCTTT. Translating gives CSVEGTRNTEAFF.

This clonotype was observed a handful of times. The rearrangement joins TRBV11-3 to TRBJ2-3; D perhaps matches TRBD1 (5 bases). Trimming took off 5 bases at V and 4 bases at J, with 10 bases between the two ends. Looked up from germline, CDR1 is SGHNT and CDR2 is YENEEA. There are 13 residues in the CDR3. CDR3 nucleotide sequence: TGTGCCAGCAGCCCTGACAGCGCAGATACGCAGTATTTT. Its protein is CASSPDSADTQYF.